Shown below are 26 T cell receptor beta chains from a single sample sequenced in a study of Ad26.COV2.S vaccination and SARS-CoV-2 variants. Repertoires were generated with immunoSEQ multiplex PCR, while TCRdb's copy carries only in-frame clones and drops some. The sample has about 260,000 clones, about 83% seen once. Indicated treatment: about 20 received Ad26.COV2.S at low or high dose, single or two shots; about 5 received placebo; per-sample allocation not given. Sampling was done on day 63 after the first vaccine or placebo injection. Material: peripheral blood, obtained in a trial of Ad26.COV2.S vaccine versus placebo. Receptors originate from a person aged 18 to 65 who received the Ad26.COV2.S COVID-19 vaccine or a placebo.

The rearrangement links TRBV5-1 to TRBJ1-4, with a weak D call TRBD1 (5 bases). The CDR3 has 14 amino acids. The germline CDR1 and CDR2 sequences are SGHRS and YFSETQ. Trimming took off 0 bases at V and 7 bases at J, with 10 bases between the two ends. Here the CDR3 reads CASSLGQGGEKLFF. The CDR3 DNA reads TGCGCCAGCAGCTTGGGGCAGGGAGGTGAAAAACTGTTTTTT.

DNA of the CDR3: TGTGCCACCGCCTACAGGGGCCCTAATGAAAAACTGTTTTTT. Amino acid sequence: CATAYRGPNEKLFF. This chain joins TRBV10-3 and TRBJ1-4; 7 nucleotides match TRBD1. This CDR3 is built from 14 residues. V shed 10 bases and J 3 bases; nucleotides not matched to a gene: 8. Per germline, CDR1 ENHRY and CDR2 SYGVKD.

Here the CDR3 reads CASSLAGSQTQYF. The CDR3 coding sequence is TGTGCCAGCAGCTTAGCTGGTAGCCAGACCCAGTACTTC. The J gene is TRBJ2-5, the V gene TRBV7-8; D call uncertain. V was clipped by 0 bases and J by 6 bases, with 8 bases between them. CDR3 length equals 13 residues. Per the germline V gene, CDR1 is SGHVS and CDR2 is FQNEAQ.

CDR3 residues: CASSLFRGDNQPQHF. CDR3 DNA: TGTGCCAGCAGCTTGTTCCGGGGGGACAATCAGCCCCAGCATTTT. The chain recombines TRBV5-6 with TRBJ1-5; possibly TRBD1 for D (5 bases). The length of the CDR3 is 15 residues. V lost 1 base to trimming and J lost 3 bases, with 11 bases between them. Looked up from germline, CDR1 is SGHDT and CDR2 is YYEEEE. Filled out from reference TRBV5-6 and TRBJ1-5, the complete variable domain reads DAGVTQSPTHLIKTRGQQVTLRCSPKSGHDTVSWYQQALGQGPQFIFQYYEEEERQRGNFPDRFSGHQFPNYSSELNVNALLLGDSALYLCASSLFRGDNQPQHFGDGTRLSIL.

The chain is built from TRBV4-2 and TRBJ2-5; D unclear. V lost 4 bases, J lost 5 bases, and 5 bases lay in between. In germline, CDR1 is LGHNA, CDR2 YNFKEQ. This CDR3 is built from 11 residues. The CDR3 DNA reads TGTGCCAGCAGCCTGGGGGAGACCCAGTACTTC. This translates into CASSLGETQYF.

The chain links TRBV7-9 to TRBJ2-3, with D maybe TRBD2 (6 bases). Trimming cost V 0 bases and J 0 bases, with 19 bases left between them. CDR3 length: 19 amino acids. The germline V gene has CDR1 SEHNR and CDR2 FQNEAQ (reference sequence). The CDR3 DNA reads TGTGCCAGCAGCTTAGCAGGTGACGGCGGGGAGCCTAGCACAGATACGCAGTATTTT. It codes for CASSLAGDGGEPSTDTQYF. The whole variable domain, filled in from reference TRBV7-9 and TRBJ2-3, reads DTGVSQNPRHKITKRGQNVTFRCDPISEHNRLYWYRQTLGQGPEFLTYFQNEAQLEKSRLLSDRFSAERPKGSFSTLEIQRTEQGDSAMYLCASSLAGDGGEPSTDTQYFGPGTRLTVL.

This clone was detected only once. The V call is TRBV7-2, the J call TRBJ2-7; D perhaps matches TRBD1 (5 bases). The CDR3 is 11 amino acids. In germline, CDR1 is SGHTA, CDR2 FQGNSA. V lost 5 bases and J lost 7, with 9 bases in between. The CDR3 DNA follows: TGTGCCAGCAGCCGCGGACAAGAGCAGTACTTC. Translation: CASSRGQEQYF.

This clone was picked up one time. The chain combines TRBV7-9 with TRBJ2-7; D gene unclear. CDR1 and CDR2 from the germline V gene are SEHNR and FQNEAQ (reference sequence). Trimming pared 0 bases from V and 4 bases from J, leaving 7 bases between. The CDR3 contains 13 residues. The CDR3 DNA is TGTGCCAGCAGCTTAGCGTCCGCTTACGAGCAGTACGTC. As protein: CASSLASAYEQYV.

The genes are TRBV15 and TRBJ1-2, with D unclear. Germline assignment: CDR1 LNHNV and CDR2 YYDKDF (reference sequence). V lost 0 bases to trimming and J lost 6 bases, with 5 bases between them. This CDR3 has 12 residues. CDR3: CATSRDFNGYTF. CDR3 bases: TGTGCCACCAGCAGAGATTTCAATGGCTACACCTTC.

The chain uses TRBV5-6 and TRBJ2-5; 8 nucleotides align to TRBD1. Germline CDR1 SGHDT, CDR2 YYEEEE. The CDR3 runs 16 residues. V shed 3 bases and J 2 bases; nucleotides not matched to a gene: 9. The CDR3 here is CASSSWTGPPQETQYF. CDR3 DNA: TGTGCCAGCAGCTCTTGGACAGGGCCTCCACAAGAGACCCAGTACTTC.

A word on this clone: Additional DNA sequences in this sample encode the identical CDR3. The chain has TRBV7-9 and TRBJ1-5; no definite D call. Germline CDR1 and CDR2: SEHNR and FQNEAQ (reference sequence). The V and J ends lost 3 bases and 7 bases respectively, with 7 bases between them. The CDR3 spans 12 residues. CDR3 region: CASSLGGQPQHF. The DNA for the CDR3 is TGTGCCAGCAGCTTGGGAGGGCAGCCCCAGCATTTT.

This clone was detected a few times. The rearrangement links TRBV7-9 to TRBJ2-1; no firm D call. This CDR3 comprises 11 residues. CDR1 is SEHNR, CDR2 FQNEAQ, per germline (reference sequence). The V end lost 4 bases, the J end lost 9 bases, and 7 bases lay between the germline ends. For the CDR3, the DNA is TGTGCCAGCAGCTCCCTTGGTGAGCAGTTCTTC. It is translated as CASSSLGEQFF.

The J gene is TRBJ1-1, the V gene TRBV2; D is ambiguous. The germline CDR1 and CDR2 sequences are SNHLY and FYNNEI. V was pared by 5 bases and J by 6 bases, with 7 bases between. This CDR3 comprises 11 residues. The CDR3: CASSTGPEAFF. The CDR3, as DNA: TGTGCCAGCAGTACCGGACCTGAAGCTTTCTTT. The entire variable domain, with the rest obtained from reference TRBV2 and TRBJ1-1, is as follows: EPEVTQTPSHQVTQMGQEVILRCVPISNHLYFYWYRQILGQKVEFLVSFYNNEISEKSEIFDDQFSVERPDGSNFTLKIRSTKLEDSAMYFCASSTGPEAFFGQGTRLTVV.

The chain couples TRBV9 to TRBJ2-2; D remains unclear. V gave up 5 bases and J gave up 6 bases, with 8 bases separating them. Germline assignment: CDR1 SGDLS and CDR2 YYNGEE. CDR3 length: 12 amino acids. The CDR3 protein is CASSLGAGELFF. For the CDR3, the DNA is TGTGCCAGCAGTCTAGGAGCCGGGGAGCTGTTTTTT.

This chain links TRBV14 with TRBJ1-2; the D is unclear. Germline V gene sequence: CDR1 SGHDN, CDR2 FVKESK. This CDR3 comprises 12 residues. The V end lost 4 bases, the J end lost 6 bases, and 9 bases lay between the germline ends. DNA of the CDR3: TGTGCCAGCAGCCGAAATCGGAATGGCTACACCTTC. Protein product: CASSRNRNGYTF.

The chain combines TRBV10-2 with TRBJ2-3; possible D gene TRBD1, 6 bases. The CDR3 has 15 amino acids. The V end was cut by 2 bases, the J end by 4 bases, with 13 bases between. Germline CDR1 WSHSY, CDR2 SAAADI. In DNA, the CDR3 is TGCGCCAGCAGTGAGCAGGGGCTAGCAGCAGATACGCAGTATTTT. Amino acid sequence: CASSEQGLAADTQYF.

This chain connects TRBV7-9 to TRBJ1-1, with 7 nucleotides matching TRBD1. Germline CDR1 reads SEHNR; CDR2 reads FQNEAQ (reference sequence). There are 14 residues in the CDR3. V was clipped by 5 bases and J by 2 bases; unmatched bases: 5. The CDR3 DNA is TGTGCCAGCAGCCCGGACAGGTATAACACTGAAGCTTTCTTT. This translates into CASSPDRYNTEAFF.

The J gene is TRBJ2-5, the V gene TRBV5-6; 11 positions match TRBD2. Germline-derived CDR1 and CDR2 are SGHDT and YYEEEE. Trimming at V came to 5 bases and at J to 1 base, leaving 1 base not matched to a gene. The CDR3 is 14 amino acids. The CDR3, as DNA: TGTGCCAGCAGGGGGACTAGCGGCCAAGAGACCCAGTACTTC. Its protein is CASRGTSGQETQYF.

The chain employs TRBV20-1 and TRBJ2-3; D is undetermined. V lost 2 bases and J 4 bases, leaving 4 bases between the germline ends. The CDR3 contains 11 residues. Per germline, CDR1 DFQATT and CDR2 SNEGSKA (reference sequence). The DNA for the CDR3 is TGCAGTGCTAGACACGCAGATACGCAGTATTTT. Translating gives CSARHADTQYF.

The V and J genes are TRBV5-1 and TRBJ2-7, with TRBD1 matching over 10 bases. Unmatched junction bases numbered 3, after V lost 4 bases and J lost 2 bases. Germline V gives CDR1 SGHRS, CDR2 YFSETQ. This CDR3 contains 14 residues. CDR3: CASSPGQGAYEQYV. CDR3 DNA sequence: TGCGCCAGCAGCCCTGGACAGGGGGCCTACGAGCAGTACGTC.

The V gene is TRBV5-4, the J gene TRBJ1-2; 11 nucleotides align to TRBD1. Losses at the gene ends were 2 bases for V and 11 bases for J; bases not matched to a gene: 8. CDR1 SGHNT and CDR2 YYREEE come from the germline V gene (reference sequence). The CDR3 has 14 amino acids. This chain's CDR3 is CASSFARTGGGYTF. The CDR3 region has the DNA TGTGCCAGCAGCTTTGCACGGACAGGGGGCGGATACACCTTC.

J is TRBJ2-5 and V is TRBV18; the D gene is possibly TRBD2 (6 bases). The germline CDR1 and CDR2 sequences are KGHSH and LQKENI. CDR3 length equals 15 residues. V was clipped by 3 bases and J by 2 bases, with 13 bases between them. DNA of the CDR3: TGTGCCAGCTCACCGGCGCCTAGCGTACAAGAGACCCAGTACTTC. It is translated as CASSPAPSVQETQYF.

This clone was seen a single time. The rearrangement links TRBV11-2 to TRBJ2-7; D not certain. This CDR3 is built from 13 residues. V lost 2 bases, J lost 3 bases, and 8 bases lay in between. The germline gives CDR1 SGHAT, CDR2 FQNNGV. The CDR3 DNA follows: TGTGCCAGCAGCTTAAGGCAGCTCTACGAGCAGTACTTC. Protein product: CASSLRQLYEQYF.

This chain uses TRBV2 with TRBJ2-5, with D perhaps given as TRBD1 or TRBD2 (6 bases each). CDR1 is SNHLY and CDR2 is FYNNEI in the germline V gene. Trimming stripped 5 bases from V and 5 bases from J, with 15 bases between. The CDR3 consists of 14 residues. CDR3: CASSTGAVAETQYF. CDR3 nucleotides: TGTGCCAGCAGTACGGGGGCCGTAGCGGAGACCCAGTACTTC. The variable domain in full, completed from reference TRBV2 and TRBJ2-5, reads EPEVTQTPSHQVTQMGQEVILRCVPISNHLYFYWYRQILGQKVEFLVSFYNNEISEKSEIFDDQFSVERPDGSNFTLKIRSTKLEDSAMYFCASSTGAVAETQYFGPGTRLLVL.

The rearrangement links TRBV19 to TRBJ2-7; 10 nucleotides line up with TRBD2. Trimming took 5 bases from V and 7 from J; bases not matched to a gene: 5. The germline CDR1 and CDR2 sequences are LNHDA and SQIVND (reference sequence). This CDR3 is 13 amino acids long. Written as DNA, the CDR3 is TGTGCCAGTAGTCCAGGACTAGCGGCGGAGCAGTACGTC. Translating gives CASSPGLAAEQYV.

The CDR3 is CASSLKTGDAYEQYV. CDR3 DNA: TGTGCCAGCAGCTTAAAGACAGGTGACGCCTACGAGCAGTACGTC. V usage is TRBV7-8 and J usage is TRBJ2-7; a possible D gene is TRBD1 (6 bases). CDR3 length: 15 residues. Between the trimmed V and J ends, which lost 2 bases and 2 bases, there was a span of 13 bases. Germline CDR1 is SGHVS and CDR2 is FQNEAQ.